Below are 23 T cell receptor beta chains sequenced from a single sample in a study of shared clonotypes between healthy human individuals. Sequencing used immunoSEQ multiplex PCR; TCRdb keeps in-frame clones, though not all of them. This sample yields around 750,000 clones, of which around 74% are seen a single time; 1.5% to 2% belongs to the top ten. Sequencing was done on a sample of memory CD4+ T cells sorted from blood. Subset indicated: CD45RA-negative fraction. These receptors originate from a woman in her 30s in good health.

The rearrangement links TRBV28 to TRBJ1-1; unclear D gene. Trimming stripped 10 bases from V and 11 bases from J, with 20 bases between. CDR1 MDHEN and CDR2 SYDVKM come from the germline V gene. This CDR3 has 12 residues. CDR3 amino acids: CATLTQTLNAFF. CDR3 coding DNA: TGTGCCACCTTGACGCAGACACTGAATGCTTTCTTT.

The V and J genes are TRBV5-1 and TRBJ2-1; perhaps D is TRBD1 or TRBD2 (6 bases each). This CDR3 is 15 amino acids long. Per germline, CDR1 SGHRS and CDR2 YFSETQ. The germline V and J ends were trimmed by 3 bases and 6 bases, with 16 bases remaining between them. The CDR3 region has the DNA TGCGCCAGCAGCTGGGGTACAGGGACTCGCAATGAGCAGTTCTTC. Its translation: CASSWGTGTRNEQFF. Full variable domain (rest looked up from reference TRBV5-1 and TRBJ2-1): KAGVTQTPRYLIKTRGQQVTLSCSPISGHRSVSWYQQTPGQGLQFLFEYFSETQRNKGNFPGRFSGRQFSNSRSEMNVSTLELGDSALYLCASSWGTGTRNEQFFGPGTRLTVL.

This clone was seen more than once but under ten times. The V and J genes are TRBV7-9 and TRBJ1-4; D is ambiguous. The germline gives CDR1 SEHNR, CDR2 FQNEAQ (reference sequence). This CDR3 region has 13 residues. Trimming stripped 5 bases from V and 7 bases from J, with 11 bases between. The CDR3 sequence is CASSIGVGEKLFF. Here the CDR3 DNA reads TGTGCCAGCAGCATTGGCGTAGGTGAAAAACTGTTTTTT.

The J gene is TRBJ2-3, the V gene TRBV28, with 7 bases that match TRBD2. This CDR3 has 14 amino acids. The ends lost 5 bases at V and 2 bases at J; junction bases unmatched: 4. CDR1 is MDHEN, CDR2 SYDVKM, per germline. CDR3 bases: TGTGCCAGCAGTCCGAGGGACTACACAGATACGCAGTATTTT. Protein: CASSPRDYTDTQYF.

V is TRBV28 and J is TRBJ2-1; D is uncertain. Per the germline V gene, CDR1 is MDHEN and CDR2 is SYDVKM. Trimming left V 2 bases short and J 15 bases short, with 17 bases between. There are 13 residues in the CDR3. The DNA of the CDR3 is TGTGCCAGCAGTTTACCCCCCCCTAGTGATCCGTTCTTC. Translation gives CASSLPPPSDPFF.

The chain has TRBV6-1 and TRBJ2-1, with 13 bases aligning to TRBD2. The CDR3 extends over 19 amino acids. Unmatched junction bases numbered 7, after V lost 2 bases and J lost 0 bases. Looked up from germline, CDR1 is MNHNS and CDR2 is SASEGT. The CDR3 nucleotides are TGTGCCAGCAGTGAAAAGGGACTAGCGGGGCGAAGCTCCTACAATGAGCAGTTCTTC. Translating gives CASSEKGLAGRSSYNEQFF.

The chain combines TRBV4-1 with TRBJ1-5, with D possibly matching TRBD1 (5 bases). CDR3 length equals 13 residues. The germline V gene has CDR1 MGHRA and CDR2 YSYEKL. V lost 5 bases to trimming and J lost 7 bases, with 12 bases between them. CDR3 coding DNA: TGCGCCAGCAGCTTGGACCAGGGACAGCCCCAGCATTTT. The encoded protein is CASSLDQGQPQHF.

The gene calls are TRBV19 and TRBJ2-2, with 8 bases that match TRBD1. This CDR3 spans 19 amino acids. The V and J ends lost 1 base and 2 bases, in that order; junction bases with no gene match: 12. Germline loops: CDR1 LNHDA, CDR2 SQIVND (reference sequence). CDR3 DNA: TGTGCCAGTAGTATAGTAATGTTGGGGACAGGTCATAACACCGGGGAGCTGTTTTTT. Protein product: CASSIVMLGTGHNTGELFF.

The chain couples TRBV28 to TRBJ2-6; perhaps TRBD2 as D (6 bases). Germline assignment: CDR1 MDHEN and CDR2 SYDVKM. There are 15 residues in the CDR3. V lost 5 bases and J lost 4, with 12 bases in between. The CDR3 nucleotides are TGTGCCAGCAGTGACGGGGGATCGGGGGCCAACGTCCTGACTTTC. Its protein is CASSDGGSGANVLTF. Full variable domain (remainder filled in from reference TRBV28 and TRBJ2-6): DVKVTQSSRYLVKRTGEKVFLECVQDMDHENMFWYRQDPGLGLRLIYFSYDVKMKEKGDIPEGYSVSREKKERFSLILESASTNQTSMYLCASSDGGSGANVLTFGAGSRLTVL.

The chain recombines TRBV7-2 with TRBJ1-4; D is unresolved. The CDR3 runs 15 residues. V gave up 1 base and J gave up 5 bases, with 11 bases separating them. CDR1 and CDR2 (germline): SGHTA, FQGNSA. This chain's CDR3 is CASSLGLGVNEKLFF. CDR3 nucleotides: TGTGCCAGCAGCTTAGGTTTGGGAGTCAATGAAAAACTGTTTTTT.

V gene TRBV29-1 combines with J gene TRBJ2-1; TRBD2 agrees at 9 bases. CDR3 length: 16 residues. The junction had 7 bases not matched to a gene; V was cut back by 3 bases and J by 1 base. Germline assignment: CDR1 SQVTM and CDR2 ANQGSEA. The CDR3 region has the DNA TGCAGCGTTGAGAAGCTAGCGGGGCCTTCCTACAATGAGCAGTTCTTC. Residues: CSVEKLAGPSYNEQFF.

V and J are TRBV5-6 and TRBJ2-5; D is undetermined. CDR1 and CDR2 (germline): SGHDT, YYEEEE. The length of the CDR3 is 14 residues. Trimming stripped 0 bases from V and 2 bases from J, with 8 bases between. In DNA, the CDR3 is TGTGCCAGCAGCTTGGTGGGAACACAAGAGACCCAGTACTTC. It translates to CASSLVGTQETQYF.

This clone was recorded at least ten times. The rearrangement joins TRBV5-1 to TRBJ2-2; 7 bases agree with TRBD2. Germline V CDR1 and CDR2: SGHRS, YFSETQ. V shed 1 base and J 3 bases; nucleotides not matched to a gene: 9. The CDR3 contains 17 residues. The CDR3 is CASSLRFAGADTGELFF. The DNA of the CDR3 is TGCGCCAGCAGCTTGAGGTTTGCGGGAGCCGACACCGGGGAGCTGTTTTTT.

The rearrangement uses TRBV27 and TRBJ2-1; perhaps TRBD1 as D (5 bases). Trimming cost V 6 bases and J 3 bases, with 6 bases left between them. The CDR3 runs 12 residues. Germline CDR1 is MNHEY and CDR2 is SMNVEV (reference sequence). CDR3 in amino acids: CASRQDYNEQFF. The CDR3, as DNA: TGTGCCAGCAGACAGGACTACAATGAGCAGTTCTTC.

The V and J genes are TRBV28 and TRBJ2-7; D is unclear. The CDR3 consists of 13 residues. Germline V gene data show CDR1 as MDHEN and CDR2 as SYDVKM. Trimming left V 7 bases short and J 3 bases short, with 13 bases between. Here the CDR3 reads CASTSYGYYEQYF. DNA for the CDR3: TGTGCCAGCACTTCTTACGGCTACTACGAGCAGTACTTC.

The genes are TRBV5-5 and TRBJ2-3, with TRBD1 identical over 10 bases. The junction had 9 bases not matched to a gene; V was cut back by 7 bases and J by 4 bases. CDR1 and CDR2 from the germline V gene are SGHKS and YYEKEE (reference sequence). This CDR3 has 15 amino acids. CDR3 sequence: CASGRGQGNADTQYF. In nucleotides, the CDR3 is TGTGCCAGCGGACGGGGACAGGGGAACGCAGATACGCAGTATTTT.

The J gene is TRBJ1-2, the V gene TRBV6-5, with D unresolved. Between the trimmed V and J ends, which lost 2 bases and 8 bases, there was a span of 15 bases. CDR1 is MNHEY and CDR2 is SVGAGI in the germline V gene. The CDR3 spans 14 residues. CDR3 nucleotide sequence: TGTGCCAGCAGTTACACTTACAACAACGTGGGCTACACCTTC. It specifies CASSYTYNNVGYTF.

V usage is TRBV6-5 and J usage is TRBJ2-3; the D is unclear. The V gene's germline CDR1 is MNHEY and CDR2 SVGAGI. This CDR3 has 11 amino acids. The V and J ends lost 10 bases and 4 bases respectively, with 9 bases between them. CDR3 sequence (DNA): TGTGCCACCGCTCAATCAGATACGCAGTATTTT. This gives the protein CATAQSDTQYF.

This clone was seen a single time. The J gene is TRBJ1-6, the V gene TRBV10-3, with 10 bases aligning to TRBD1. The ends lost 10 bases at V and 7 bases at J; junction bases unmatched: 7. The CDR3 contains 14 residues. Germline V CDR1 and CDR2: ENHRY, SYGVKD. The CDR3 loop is CATLRQGANSPLHF. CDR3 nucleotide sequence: TGTGCCACACTAAGACAGGGGGCAAATTCACCCCTCCACTTT.

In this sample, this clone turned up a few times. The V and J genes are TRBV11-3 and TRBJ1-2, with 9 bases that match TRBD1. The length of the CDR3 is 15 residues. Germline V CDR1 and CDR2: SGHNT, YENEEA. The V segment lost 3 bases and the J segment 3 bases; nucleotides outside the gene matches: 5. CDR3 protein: CASSFVDRGDYGYTF. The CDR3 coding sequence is TGTGCCAGCAGCTTTGTTGACAGGGGGGACTATGGCTACACCTTC.

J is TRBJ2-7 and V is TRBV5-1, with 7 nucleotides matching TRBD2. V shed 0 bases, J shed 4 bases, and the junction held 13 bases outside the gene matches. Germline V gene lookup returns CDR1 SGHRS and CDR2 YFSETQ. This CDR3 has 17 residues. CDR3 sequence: CASSLGSGSLGGYEQYF. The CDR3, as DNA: TGCGCCAGCAGCTTGGGTAGCGGGTCCCTTGGTGGGTACGAGCAGTACTTC. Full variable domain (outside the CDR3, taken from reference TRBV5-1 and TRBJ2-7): KAGVTQTPRYLIKTRGQQVTLSCSPISGHRSVSWYQQTPGQGLQFLFEYFSETQRNKGNFPGRFSGRQFSNSRSEMNVSTLELGDSALYLCASSLGSGSLGGYEQYFGPGTRLTVT.

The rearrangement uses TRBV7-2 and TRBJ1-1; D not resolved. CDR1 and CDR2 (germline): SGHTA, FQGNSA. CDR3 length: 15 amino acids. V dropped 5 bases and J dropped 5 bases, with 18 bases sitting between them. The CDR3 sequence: CASSLTVMAGTEAFF. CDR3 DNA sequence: TGTGCCAGCAGCCTGACTGTGATGGCGGGGACTGAAGCTTTCTTT.

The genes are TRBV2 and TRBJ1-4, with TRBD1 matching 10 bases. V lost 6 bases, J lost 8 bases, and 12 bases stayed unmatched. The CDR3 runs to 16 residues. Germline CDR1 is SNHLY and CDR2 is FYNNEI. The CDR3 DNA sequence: TGTGCCAGCAGGACGACAGGGGGCGCGATAGGGGAAAAACTGTTTTTT. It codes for CASRTTGGAIGEKLFF.